The 16 T cell receptor beta chains given below trace back to one sample, sequenced in a study of a mutant IDH1 vaccine in newly diagnosed glioma (dated by TCRdb to the early 2020s). Receptor amplification or capture employed the immunoSEQ multiplex PCR assay. TCRdb stores this immuneACCESS table with in-frame sequences only. Part of the clones is absent; in the studies checked, under half of the shortfall reflects unresolved V genes, and no reason is known for the rest. In this sample the table shows 23,000 or so clones, about 89% of which occur a single time. The ten largest clonotypes hold around 10% of the sample. This sample's time point label indicates: baseline, week 1 (first vaccination visit). The sample's treatment or condition label, decoded: pre-vaccination baseline after standard-of-care therapy. The sample here was PBMCs, taken from a glioma patient treated with radiotherapy, temozolomide or both. These TCRs come from a man aged 30 to 39 with glioma.

The chain employs TRBV28 and TRBJ2-1, with 7 positions matching TRBD2. The CDR3 consists of 14 residues. Germline lookup yields CDR1 MDHEN and CDR2 SYDVKM. V dropped 6 bases and J dropped 4; count of bases not matched to a gene: 6. The CDR3 DNA reads as TGTGCCAGCAGGCTAGCGGACGCATACAATGAGCAGTTCTTC. Protein product: CASRLADAYNEQFF.

This clone was observed a few times. V and J are TRBV18 and TRBJ2-3; 8 bases match TRBD1. Unmatched junction bases numbered 3, after V lost 3 bases and J lost 1 base. The CDR3 sequence is 15 residues long. The germline gives CDR1 KGHSH, CDR2 LQKENI. The CDR3 nucleotides read TGTGCCAGCTCACCGGGACAGGCCGGCACAGATACGCAGTATTTT. Its protein product is CASSPGQAGTDTQYF.

This chain joins TRBV5-4 and TRBJ2-4; D not resolved. CDR1 is SGHNT and CDR2 is YYREEE in the germline V gene (reference sequence). Deletions cut 3 bases from V and 1 base from J, with 14 bases between. This CDR3 is 16 amino acids long. CDR3 sequence: CASSSPTGIAKNIQYF. CDR3 DNA: TGTGCCAGCAGCTCCCCCACGGGTATCGCCAAAAACATTCAGTACTTC.

This clone was counted only a few times. The V gene is TRBV6-5, the J gene TRBJ2-2; weak D call: TRBD1 (5 bases). Germline V CDR1 and CDR2: MNHEY, SVGAGI. CDR3 size: 14 residues. V was clipped by 2 bases and J by 7 bases, with 11 bases between them. The DNA of the CDR3 is TGTGCCAGCAGTTACATGACAGATCACGGGGAGCTGTTTTTT. It yields the protein CASSYMTDHGELFF.

This rearrangement joins TRBV6-1 to TRBJ1-5; maybe TRBD1 (5 bases). V lost 4 bases, J lost 7 bases, and 17 bases lay in between. CDR1 and CDR2 from the germline V gene are MNHNS and SASEGT. This CDR3 is 15 amino acids long. CDR3: CASSVFPGPRQPQHF. CDR3 sequence (DNA): TGTGCCAGCAGTGTGTTTCCAGGGCCCCGGCAGCCCCAGCATTTT.

This clone was seen only once. The J gene is TRBJ1-5, the V gene TRBV6-5; TRBD1 matches 10 bases. This CDR3 comprises 14 residues. After removal of 5 bases from V and 7 bases from J, the junction contained 5 bases not matched to a gene. Germline V lookup: CDR1 MNHEY, CDR2 SVGAGI. The CDR3 loop is CASSEDRGHQPQHF. CDR3 DNA: TGTGCCAGCAGTGAAGACAGGGGGCACCAGCCCCAGCATTTT.

The chain couples TRBV6-1 to TRBJ1-2; possibly TRBD1 for D (6 bases). From germline, CDR1 is MNHNS and CDR2 SASEGT. Trimming removed 9 bases at V and 5 bases at J, with 19 bases between. The CDR3 totals 14 residues. The CDR3 region is CASLGTLRWYGYTF. The CDR3 region has the DNA TGTGCCAGTCTTGGGACATTGCGATGGTATGGCTACACCTTC.

V gene TRBV5-5 combines with J gene TRBJ2-7, with 10 nucleotides matching TRBD1. Germline assignment: CDR1 SGHKS and CDR2 YYEKEE (reference sequence). V was clipped by 3 bases and J by 3 bases; unmatched bases: 3. CDR3 size: 14 residues. The CDR3 spells CASSWGDRGYEQYF. The CDR3 DNA reads as TGTGCCAGCAGCTGGGGGGACAGGGGCTACGAGCAGTACTTC. Using reference TRBV5-5 and TRBJ2-7 for the parts outside the CDR3, the full variable domain is DAGVTQSPTHLIKTRGQQVTLRCSPISGHKSVSWYQQVLGQGPQFIFQYYEKEERGRGNFPDRFSARQFPNYSSELNVNALLLGDSALYLCASSWGDRGYEQYFGPGTRLTVT.

The genes are TRBV4-1 and TRBJ2-3; D unclear. Germline assignment: CDR1 MGHRA and CDR2 YSYEKL. Trimming left V 1 base short and J 10 bases short, with 12 bases between. This CDR3 spans 13 amino acids. CDR3 sequence reads: CASSQAVEVAQYF. The CDR3 DNA reads TGCGCCAGCAGCCAAGCGGTGGAAGTGGCGCAGTATTTT.

The chain carries TRBV5-6 and TRBJ1-2; a weak D match, TRBD1 (6 bases). The germline V gene has CDR1 SGHDT and CDR2 YYEEEE. The CDR3 length is 14 residues. V was trimmed by 3 bases and J by 8 bases, leaving 17 bases between them. This CDR3 is CASSSYHRDQGYTF. CDR3 DNA sequence: TGTGCCAGCAGCTCCTACCACAGGGATCAGGGCTACACCTTC.

The chain uses TRBV5-1 and TRBJ2-2; 10 nucleotides agree with TRBD2. V shed 2 bases, J shed 6 bases, and the junction held 4 bases outside the gene matches. Germline CDR1 reads SGHRS; CDR2 reads YFSETQ. CDR3 length: 15 residues. Here the CDR3 reads CASSFLAGVPGELFF. CDR3 in DNA: TGCGCCAGCAGCTTCCTAGCGGGAGTTCCCGGGGAGCTGTTTTTT.

The chain carries TRBV11-2 and TRBJ1-3, with D possibly TRBD1 on 6 matching bases. CDR3 size: 15 residues. V dropped 0 bases and J dropped 5 bases, with 11 bases sitting between them. Germline V gene data show CDR1 as SGHAT and CDR2 as FQNNGV. The CDR3 protein is CASSLEGQVRNTIYF. The CDR3 bases are TGTGCCAGCAGCTTAGAGGGACAAGTGAGAAACACCATATATTTT.

Here the CDR3 reads CASNSIGQRSTEAFF. DNA for the CDR3: TGTGCCAGCAACTCAATAGGACAACGGAGCACTGAAGCTTTCTTT. This chain uses TRBV6-1 with TRBJ1-1, with D possibly matching TRBD1 (5 bases). The germline gives CDR1 MNHNS, CDR2 SASEGT. The CDR3 runs 15 residues. Trimming left V 7 bases short and J 4 bases short, with 19 bases between.

The chain joins TRBV14 to TRBJ2-7; tentatively, D is TRBD1 (5 bases). The V gene lost 0 bases and the J gene lost 0 bases, with 9 bases spanning the gap. The V gene's germline CDR1 is SGHDN and CDR2 FVKESK. The CDR3 covers 15 residues. CDR3 protein: CASSQEPRASYEQYF. The CDR3 DNA reads as TGTGCCAGCAGCCAAGAGCCCAGGGCCTCCTACGAGCAGTACTTC.

This chain connects TRBV11-2 to TRBJ1-4; D might be TRBD1 (5 bases). Germline V CDR1 and CDR2: SGHAT, FQNNGV. V lost 4 bases and J lost 6, with 15 bases in between. This CDR3 has 15 residues. CDR3 loop: CASSSRRGGYEKLFF. DNA for the CDR3: TGTGCCAGCAGCTCCAGGCGGGGGGGATATGAAAAACTGTTTTTT.

This rearrangement joins TRBV10-1 to TRBJ2-7; D tentatively reads TRBD1 or TRBD2 (5 bases each). The CDR3 totals 15 residues. With 2 bases removed from V and 7 bases from J, the gap between germline ends came to 18 bases. Germline assignment: CDR1 WNHNN and CDR2 SYGVQD (reference sequence). CDR3 DNA: TGCGCCAGCAGTGAGAATCGGGGCACGTCGGTGGAGCAGTACTTC. This gives the protein CASSENRGTSVEQYF.